These T cell receptor beta chains were read from a single sample in a study of CD8+ T cells in alopecia areata. Clones were read by immunoSEQ multiplex PCR, and TCRdb kept only the in-frame ones, dropping some. The sample carries about 190,000 clones, 50% to 60% recorded once. The sequencing used CD4+ T cells sorted from blood, collected at week 4, from a patient treated with tofacitinib. The source is a human donor with alopecia areata. CDR3s include the opening cysteine and the closing phenylalanine or tryptophan. The order of the fields is clone size, V gene, D gene, J gene, CDR3 protein, CDR3 DNA. The D gene is left open where the match is weak. Size is omitted from some rows. Given values are once, few, many or a class for expanded clones.

clone_size: -
v_call: TRBV30
d_call: -
j_call: TRBJ2-2
cdr3_aa: CAWATGSSRSAGELFF
cdr3_nt: TGTGCCTGGGCAACAGGGTCCTCAAGGTCCGCCGGGGAGCTGTTTTTT

clone_size: few
v_call: TRBV28
d_call: -
j_call: TRBJ2-3
cdr3_aa: CASLEGGDTQYF
cdr3_nt: TGTGCCAGCCTGGAGGGGGGGGATACGCAGTATTTT

clone_size: -
v_call: TRBV7-2
d_call: -
j_call: TRBJ1-2
cdr3_aa: CASSEDGANYGYTF
cdr3_nt: TGTGCCAGCAGCGAGGACGGAGCTAACTATGGCTACACCTTC

clone_size: -
v_call: TRBV9
d_call: -
j_call: TRBJ2-1
cdr3_aa: CASSVALRVSHPDNEQFF
cdr3_nt: TGTGCCAGCAGCGTAGCGTTAAGGGTTTCGCACCCCGACAATGAGCAGTTCTTC

clone_size: few
v_call: TRBV7-2
d_call: -
j_call: TRBJ1-5
cdr3_aa: CASSESGDRPQHF
cdr3_nt: TGTGCCAGCAGCGAGTCCGGGGATAGGCCCCAGCATTTT

clone_size: -
v_call: TRBV11-2
d_call: TRBD1
j_call: TRBJ2-5
cdr3_aa: CASSLPQAGGRETQYF
cdr3_nt: TGTGCCAGCAGCTTACCACAGGCAGGGGGCAGAGAGACCCAGTACTTC

clone_size: -
v_call: TRBV18
d_call: TRBD1
j_call: TRBJ2-7
cdr3_aa: CASSPSAGQGEQYF
cdr3_nt: TGTGCCAGCTCACCGTCCGCAGGACAGGGGGAGCAGTACTTC

clone_size: -
v_call: TRBV29-1
d_call: -
j_call: TRBJ1-1
cdr3_aa: CSVGRTSPTKPEAFF
cdr3_nt: TGCAGCGTCGGAAGAACGTCCCCCACCAAACCGGAAGCTTTCTTT

clone_size: few
v_call: TRBV29-1
d_call: TRBD1
j_call: TRBJ2-7
cdr3_aa: CSVGGGQGGYEQYF
cdr3_nt: TGCAGCGTTGGTGGGGGACAGGGGGGCTACGAGCAGTACTTC

clone_size: -
v_call: TRBV29-1
d_call: -
j_call: TRBJ1-2
cdr3_aa: CSALADSGGYTF
cdr3_nt: TGCAGCGCCCTGGCGGACTCGGGGGGCTACACCTTC

clone_size: -
v_call: TRBV27
d_call: -
j_call: TRBJ2-7
cdr3_aa: CASSLETNTGQYF
cdr3_nt: TGTGCCAGCAGTTTGGAGACAAATACTGGGCAGTACTTC

clone_size: once
v_call: TRBV4-1
d_call: TRBD1
j_call: TRBJ2-7
cdr3_aa: CASSQGRDRAYEQYF
cdr3_nt: TGCGCCAGCAGCCAAGGTAGGGACAGGGCCTACGAGCAGTACTTC

clone_size: once
v_call: TRBV4-3
d_call: -
j_call: TRBJ1-1
cdr3_aa: CASSRSEGHTEAFF
cdr3_nt: TGCGCCAGCAGCCGGTCCGAGGGCCACACTGAAGCTTTCTTT

clone_size: many
v_call: TRBV7-2
d_call: -
j_call: TRBJ1-3
cdr3_aa: CASSFFQGNTIYF
cdr3_nt: TGTGCCAGCAGCTTTTTTCAGGGAAACACCATATATTTT

clone_size: few
v_call: TRBV7-2
d_call: -
j_call: TRBJ2-2
cdr3_aa: CASSLAPWRELFF
cdr3_nt: TGTGCCAGCAGCTTAGCCCCATGGAGGGAGCTGTTTTTT

clone_size: -
v_call: TRBV4-3
d_call: -
j_call: TRBJ2-2
cdr3_aa: CASSQSGPGELFF
cdr3_nt: TGCGCCAGCAGCCAATCGGGACCCGGGGAGCTGTTTTTT

clone_size: -
v_call: TRBV29-1
d_call: -
j_call: TRBJ2-1
cdr3_aa: CSVWSGSRNNEQFF
cdr3_nt: TGCAGCGTGTGGTCGGGATCCCGGAACAATGAGCAGTTCTTC

clone_size: -
v_call: TRBV27
d_call: -
j_call: TRBJ2-5
cdr3_aa: CASGPGLIETQYF
cdr3_nt: TGTGCCAGCGGACCGGGACTCATAGAGACCCAGTACTTC

clone_size: -
v_call: TRBV5-4
d_call: -
j_call: TRBJ1-1
cdr3_aa: CASSSPSENTEAFF
cdr3_nt: TGTGCCAGCAGCTCACCCTCTGAGAACACTGAAGCTTTCTTT

clone_size: -
v_call: TRBV27
d_call: -
j_call: TRBJ1-5
cdr3_aa: CASSGWGRNQPQHF
cdr3_nt: TGTGCCAGCAGTGGCTGGGGCCGCAATCAGCCCCAGCATTTT

clone_size: -
v_call: TRBV21-1
d_call: -
j_call: TRBJ2-5
cdr3_aa: CASFPRGIQYF
cdr3_nt: TGTGCCAGTTTCCCCAGGGGGATCCAGTACTTC

clone_size: -
v_call: TRBV5-1
d_call: -
j_call: TRBJ2-6
cdr3_aa: CASSLQVSGANVLTF
cdr3_nt: TGCGCCAGCAGCTTACAGGTCTCTGGGGCCAACGTCCTGACTTTC

clone_size: -
v_call: TRBV30
d_call: TRBD2
j_call: TRBJ2-1
cdr3_aa: CAWSARLAGVNEQFF
cdr3_nt: TGTGCCTGGAGCGCCAGACTAGCGGGAGTCAATGAGCAGTTCTTC

clone_size: few
v_call: TRBV6-5
d_call: TRBD2
j_call: TRBJ2-4
cdr3_aa: CASSRGGRAENIQYF
cdr3_nt: TGTGCCAGCAGTCGGGGGGGCAGGGCTGAAAACATTCAGTACTTC

clone_size: -
v_call: TRBV27
d_call: -
j_call: TRBJ1-2
cdr3_aa: CASSLVGGTGYTF
cdr3_nt: TGTGCCAGCAGCCTCGTGGGAGGAACTGGCTACACCTTC

clone_size: -
v_call: TRBV5-6
d_call: TRBD2
j_call: TRBJ2-5
cdr3_aa: CASSFFSGAQETQYF
cdr3_nt: TGTGCCAGCAGCTTCTTCAGCGGGGCCCAAGAGACCCAGTACTTC

clone_size: -
v_call: TRBV7-2
d_call: -
j_call: TRBJ2-2
cdr3_aa: CASSLVARANTGELFF
cdr3_nt: TGTGCCAGCAGCTTAGTGGCCAGAGCGAACACCGGGGAGCTGTTTTTT

clone_size: -
v_call: TRBV25-1
d_call: -
j_call: TRBJ2-3
cdr3_aa: CASSHTGFRGDTQYF
cdr3_nt: TGTGCCAGCAGTCATACAGGTTTTAGGGGAGATACGCAGTATTTT

clone_size: few
v_call: TRBV29-1
d_call: -
j_call: TRBJ2-2
cdr3_aa: CSINGGSNTGELFF
cdr3_nt: TGCAGCATAAATGGCGGATCGAACACCGGGGAGCTGTTTTTT

clone_size: -
v_call: TRBV29-1
d_call: TRBD2
j_call: TRBJ2-3
cdr3_aa: CSPREGGAQYF
cdr3_nt: TGCAGCCCTCGGGAGGGGGGCGCCCAGTATTTT

clone_size: -
v_call: TRBV4-1
d_call: TRBD1
j_call: TRBJ2-7
cdr3_aa: CASSQGVPGQSQYF
cdr3_nt: TGCGCCAGCAGCCAAGGGGTCCCGGGACAGTCCCAGTACTTC

clone_size: -
v_call: TRBV2
d_call: -
j_call: TRBJ2-3
cdr3_aa: CASSLLGTDTQYF
cdr3_nt: TGTGCCAGCAGTCTTTTGGGAACAGATACGCAGTATTTT

clone_size: -
v_call: TRBV29-1
d_call: -
j_call: TRBJ2-3
cdr3_aa: CSVARGSGKSTDTQYF
cdr3_nt: TGCAGCGTTGCGCGGGGAAGCGGAAAAAGCACAGATACGCAGTATTTT

clone_size: -
v_call: TRBV5-1
d_call: -
j_call: TRBJ2-1
cdr3_aa: CASSFIRGDGNEQFF
cdr3_nt: TGCGCCAGCAGTTTTATTCGGGGAGACGGGAATGAGCAGTTCTTC

clone_size: -
v_call: TRBV18
d_call: -
j_call: TRBJ2-3
cdr3_aa: CASSPRGGTDTQYF
cdr3_nt: TGTGCCAGCTCACCCAGGGGGGGAACAGATACGCAGTATTTT

clone_size: -
v_call: TRBV29-1
d_call: -
j_call: TRBJ2-3
cdr3_aa: CSTKPGPDTQYF
cdr3_nt: TGCAGCACGAAGCCGGGACCAGATACGCAGTATTTT

clone_size: many
v_call: TRBV27
d_call: -
j_call: TRBJ2-5
cdr3_aa: CASSLYGGIQTQYF
cdr3_nt: TGTGCCAGCAGTTTATATGGCGGGATTCAGACCCAGTACTTC

clone_size: -
v_call: TRBV29-1
d_call: TRBD2
j_call: TRBJ2-3
cdr3_aa: CSLLTSGSTDTQYF
cdr3_nt: TGCAGCTTACTGACTAGCGGTAGCACAGATACGCAGTATTTT

clone_size: -
v_call: TRBV6-6
d_call: -
j_call: TRBJ2-7
cdr3_aa: CASRPRVGGTIYEQYF
cdr3_nt: TGTGCCAGCAGACCTAGGGTCGGGGGAACGATTTACGAGCAGTACTTC

clone_size: -
v_call: TRBV27
d_call: -
j_call: TRBJ2-1
cdr3_aa: CASSFDRNEQFF
cdr3_nt: TGTGCCAGCAGTTTCGACCGCAATGAGCAGTTCTTC

clone_size: -
v_call: TRBV7-2
d_call: TRBD1
j_call: TRBJ2-5
cdr3_aa: CASSLGTGGWTQYF
cdr3_nt: TGTGCCAGCAGCTTGGGGACAGGTGGTTGGACCCAGTACTTC

clone_size: -
v_call: TRBV27
d_call: -
j_call: TRBJ1-2
cdr3_aa: CASSAGGGARSGYGYTF
cdr3_nt: TGTGCCAGCAGCGCTGGCGGGGGGGCCCGTTCGGGCTATGGCTACACCTTC

clone_size: few
v_call: TRBV4-3
d_call: -
j_call: TRBJ2-7
cdr3_aa: CASSPQRGGGGYEQYF
cdr3_nt: TGCGCCAGCAGCCCCCAAAGGGGAGGGGGGGGCTACGAGCAGTACTTC

clone_size: once
v_call: TRBV7-2
d_call: -
j_call: TRBJ1-1
cdr3_aa: CASSTRASEAFF
cdr3_nt: TGTGCCAGCAGCACGAGGGCTTCTGAAGCTTTCTTT

clone_size: once
v_call: TRBV27
d_call: TRBD1
j_call: TRBJ2-7
cdr3_aa: CASSLDVTGDYEQYF
cdr3_nt: TGTGCCAGCAGTTTAGATGTTACAGGGGACTACGAGCAGTACTTC

clone_size: -
v_call: TRBV7-2
d_call: -
j_call: TRBJ2-3
cdr3_aa: CASSLGSVTDTQYF
cdr3_nt: TGTGCCAGCAGCTTGGGTAGCGTGACAGATACGCAGTATTTT

clone_size: -
v_call: TRBV30
d_call: -
j_call: TRBJ2-4
cdr3_aa: CAWSVGAGSRNIQYF
cdr3_nt: TGTGCCTGGAGTGTCGGGGCAGGGAGTAGAAACATTCAGTACTTC